This TCR beta chain was documented in a study of blood T cell repertoires in COVID-19. On the study more broadly: In each case, the material was cDNA or gDNA derived from T cells, B-cell-depleted T cells, or PBMCs.

Sequenced by immunoSEQ multiplex PCR; TCRdb stores in-frame clones only, minus some. The data hold fewer than 200,000 clones, with approximately 84% observed a single time. Germline values: CDR1 SGHVS, CDR2 FQNEAQ. The CDR3 contains 17 residues. The junction had 6 bases not matched to a gene; V was cut back by 0 bases and J by 2 bases. This TCR was recovered from a woman between 50 and 59 years old with COVID-19, enrolled during active disease. Sequencing input: peripheral blood. The gene calls are TRBV7-8 and TRBJ2-7; 11 positions match TRBD2. The CDR3 reads CASSLATSGALTYEQYF. The CDR3 DNA reads as TGTGCCAGCAGCTTAGCGACTAGCGGGGCCCTCACCTACGAGCAGTACTTC.